The present entry profiles one T cell receptor (beta chain) with its context. Antigen: not known. The sample is drawn from a study of T cells in Graves' hyperthyroidism and ophthalmopathy. General study findings and limits: A median about 7 months before onset, the model predicted ophthalmopathy.

Subjects aged 18 to 65 presented with newly diagnosed hyperthyroidism of less than 2 months' duration. PBMCs stemmed from around 10 ml fresh peripheral blood. Amplification yielded TCR beta CDR3 regions, with RNA transcripts as the source. The TCR CDR3 was amplified in a first-round RT-PCR using the HTBI primer set. TCRdb used MiXCR to reprocess the multiplex PCR reads, holding one entry per CDR3 protein. The sample holds 190,000 or so distinct CDR3 sequences, 18% seen once. The CDR3 covers 15 residues. V gave up 0 bases and J gave up 0 bases, with 9 bases separating them. The germline V gene encodes CDR1 SGDLS and CDR2 YYNGEE.

Input material: blood. This rearrangement joins TRBV9 to TRBJ1-1; D is possibly TRBD1 (5 bases). The TCR comes from a man aged 35 to 55 with Graves' hyperthyroidism. CDR3 bases: TGTGCCAGCAGCGTAGGGGGCCAGATGAACACTGAAGCTTTCTTT. Translating gives CASSVGGQMNTEAFF.